These 18 T cell receptor beta chains originate from one sample sequenced in a study of shared clonotypes between healthy human individuals (dated by TCRdb to the early 2020s). The library was obtained by the immunoSEQ multiplex PCR assay. TCRdb mirrors the immuneACCESS table, restricted to in-frame sequences. Some clones are absent from its copies; in checked studies, under half trace to an unresolved V gene, and the reason for the others is unknown. Here the sample has 1,100,000 or so clones; about 84% occur a single time. The top ten hold 0.52% of the sample. Specimen: memory CD4+ T cells from PBMCs. The cell subset or site label on this specimen signifies: CD45RA-negative fraction. The receptors originated from a man aged 18 to 29 in good health. Some clones in this sample may be carry-over from other donors' samples.

The chain has TRBV4-2 and TRBJ1-4; D possibly corresponds to TRBD1 (5 bases). This CDR3 has 16 residues. CDR1 and CDR2 (germline): LGHNA, YNFKEQ. The V end was cut by 0 bases, the J end by 7 bases, with 15 bases between. The CDR3 DNA reads TGTGCCAGCAGCCAAGATCGCCCTCGGGGGGGTGAAAAACTGTTTTTT. Its translation is CASSQDRPRGGEKLFF.

The chain carries TRBV5-1 and TRBJ2-3, with TRBD2 matching 9 bases. The CDR3 length is 18 residues. The germline V gene has CDR1 SGHRS and CDR2 YFSETQ. J gave up 4 bases and V 4 bases, and 16 bases lay outside the gene matches. CDR3 sequence: CASSGPPGLALGADTQYF. CDR3 nucleotide sequence: TGCGCCAGCAGCGGGCCTCCGGGACTAGCTTTGGGGGCAGATACGCAGTATTTT.

Only one count was recorded for this clone. The chain recombines TRBV7-9 with TRBJ2-3; D ambiguous. The V gene lost 3 bases and the J gene lost 1 base, with 11 bases spanning the gap. From germline, CDR1 is SEHNR and CDR2 FQNEAQ (reference sequence). The CDR3 length is 15 residues. Here the CDR3 DNA reads TGTGCCAGCAGCTTGGAAAGAGGACGCACAGATACGCAGTATTTT. As protein: CASSLERGRTDTQYF.

This clone came up many times. This chain joins TRBV5-5 and TRBJ2-2, with a possible D match to TRBD2 (6 bases). V was clipped by 6 bases and J by 4 bases, with 19 bases between them. The CDR3 contains 16 residues. Germline CDR1 and CDR2: SGHKS and YYEKEE (reference sequence). CDR3 residues: CASTLGLSVGTGELFF. CDR3 coding DNA: TGTGCCAGCACCCTGGGACTTTCGGTAGGCACCGGGGAGCTGTTTTTT. The variable domain in full, with the rest retrieved from reference TRBV5-5 and TRBJ2-2, is DAGVTQSPTHLIKTRGQQVTLRCSPISGHKSVSWYQQVLGQGPQFIFQYYEKEERGRGNFPDRFSARQFPNYSSELNVNALLLGDSALYLCASTLGLSVGTGELFFGEGSRLTVL.

This clone was picked up many times. The rearrangement links TRBV7-2 to TRBJ1-3; the D gene is possibly TRBD1 (6 bases). CDR1 and CDR2 from the germline V gene are SGHTA and FQGNSA. The CDR3 consists of 14 residues. The V gene lost 6 bases and the J gene lost 4 bases, with 13 bases spanning the gap. This CDR3 reads CASSHTGMGNTIYF. The CDR3 nucleotides read TGTGCCAGCAGTCATACAGGGATGGGAAACACCATATATTTT.

The CDR3, as DNA: TGTGCCAGCGCCCGTACCGGCCACCCCTTAGGGGAGTCTGAAGCTTTCTTT. This gives the protein CASARTGHPLGESEAFF. The J gene is TRBJ1-1, the V gene TRBV9, with a possible D match to TRBD1 (5 bases). CDR1 and CDR2 from the germline V gene are SGDLS and YYNGEE. V was shortened by 7 bases and J by 6 bases, with 28 bases between the two germline ends. This CDR3 has 17 amino acids. Full variable domain (remainder filled in from reference TRBV9 and TRBJ1-1): DSGVTQTPKHLITATGQRVTLRCSPRSGDLSVYWYQQSLDQGLQFLIQYYNGEERAKGNILERFSAQQFPDLHSELNLSSLELGDSALYFCASARTGHPLGESEAFFGQGTRLTVV.

The rearrangement joins TRBV5-4 to TRBJ1-1; no definite D call. This CDR3 is built from 15 residues. Deletions cut 1 base from V and 1 base from J, with 11 bases between. CDR1 SGHNT and CDR2 YYREEE come from the germline V gene (reference sequence). CDR3 nucleotide sequence: TGTGCCAGCAGCTTGTACGCAAGGAGGAACACTGAAGCTTTCTTT. Translating it yields CASSLYARRNTEAFF.

The V call is TRBV5-6, the J call TRBJ2-3; 10 nucleotides align to TRBD2. The germline CDR1 and CDR2 sequences are SGHDT and YYEEEE. The junction had 2 bases not matched to a gene; V was cut back by 3 bases and J by 1 base. CDR3 length: 15 residues. Written as DNA, the CDR3 is TGTGCCAGCAGCTCTAGCGGGGGACGCACAGATACGCAGTATTTT. It is translated as CASSSSGGRTDTQYF.

A few counts support this clone. The V gene is TRBV11-2, the J gene TRBJ2-7; 10 bases align to TRBD1. This CDR3 has 16 amino acids. Losses at the gene ends were 5 bases for V and 7 bases for J; bases not matched to a gene: 14. The germline CDR1 and CDR2 sequences are SGHAT and FQNNGV. This CDR3 reads CASSATLGQGYGEQYF. The DNA of the CDR3 is TGTGCCAGCAGCGCCACCCTGGGACAGGGGTATGGAGAGCAGTACTTC.

The chain uses TRBV9 and TRBJ2-1; D is unresolved. The CDR3 covers 16 residues. V dropped 0 bases and J dropped 2 bases, with 12 bases sitting between them. Germline CDR1 reads SGDLS; CDR2 reads YYNGEE. The CDR3 loop reads CASSVEPVDAYNEQFF. As DNA, the CDR3 is TGTGCCAGCAGCGTAGAACCAGTGGATGCCTACAATGAGCAGTTCTTC.

J is TRBJ1-5 and V is TRBV2, with D tentatively TRBD1 (5 bases). Germline V gene lookup returns CDR1 SNHLY and CDR2 FYNNEI. With 6 bases removed from V and 4 bases from J, the gap between germline ends came to 13 bases. This CDR3 is 14 amino acids long. DNA for the CDR3: TGTGCCAGCAGCGGGGACGGAAAAAATCAGCCCCAGCATTTT. Translation gives CASSGDGKNQPQHF.

This chain connects TRBV5-6 to TRBJ1-4; perhaps TRBD1 as D (5 bases). V was pared by 0 bases and J by 3 bases, with 6 bases between. Germline loops: CDR1 SGHDT, CDR2 YYEEEE. This CDR3 has 14 residues. CDR3 nucleotide sequence: TGTGCCAGCAGCTTGGTGGGGGCTAATGAAAAACTGTTTTTT. Its protein product is CASSLVGANEKLFF. Filled out from reference TRBV5-6 and TRBJ1-4, the complete variable domain reads DAGVTQSPTHLIKTRGQQVTLRCSPKSGHDTVSWYQQALGQGPQFIFQYYEEEERQRGNFPDRFSGHQFPNYSSELNVNALLLGDSALYLCASSLVGANEKLFFGSGTQLSVL.

The rearrangement links TRBV5-1 to TRBJ2-5; D unclear. The DNA end is a closer match to TRBJ2-7, so the J assignment may be wrong. The CDR3 loop spans 17 amino acids. The V gene's germline CDR1 is SGHRS and CDR2 YFSETQ. CDR3 loop: CASSPSRPESLTYEQYF. DNA for the CDR3: TGCGCCAGCAGCCCCTCGAGGCCGGAAAGCTTAACCTACGAGCAGTACTTC.

The gene calls are TRBV15 and TRBJ2-3; D gene uncertain. From germline, CDR1 is LNHNV and CDR2 YYDKDF (reference sequence). V gave up 4 bases and J gave up 3 bases, with 11 bases separating them. The CDR3 spans 14 residues. Here the CDR3 reads CATSKDRGTDTQYF. CDR3 bases: TGTGCCACCAGCAAAGATCGCGGTACAGATACGCAGTATTTT.

This clone has a single count. The chain recombines TRBV6-1 with TRBJ1-1; D is unresolved. Germline V gene lookup returns CDR1 MNHNS and CDR2 SASEGT. V shed 6 bases and J shed 4 bases, with 15 bases lying between them. This CDR3 is 14 amino acids long. For the CDR3, the DNA is TGTGCCAGCAGCCCCGTTCTTTTTGGCACTGAAGCTTTCTTT. Protein: CASSPVLFGTEAFF.

The chain joins TRBV7-2 to TRBJ2-3; no definite D call. Per the germline V gene, CDR1 is SGHTA and CDR2 is FQGNSA. CDR3 length: 15 amino acids. V lost 1 base and J 4 bases, leaving 12 bases between the germline ends. The CDR3 region has the DNA TGTGCCAGCAGCTTAGGACAAGGTGGTTCAGATACGCAGTATTTT. Translating gives CASSLGQGGSDTQYF.

J is TRBJ2-3 and V is TRBV27; 9 bases match TRBD2. The CDR3 covers 16 residues. V lost 6 bases, J lost 1 base, and 8 bases stayed unmatched. Germline lookup yields CDR1 MNHEY and CDR2 SMNVEV (reference sequence). The CDR3 DNA is TGTGCCAGCAGAGGACCCACTAGCGGGCGCACAGATACGCAGTATTTT. As protein: CASRGPTSGRTDTQYF.

The V gene is TRBV2, the J gene TRBJ2-1; D could derive from TRBD1 or TRBD2 (6 bases each). CDR1 is SNHLY and CDR2 is FYNNEI in the germline V gene. CDR3 length: 15 amino acids. V was cut by 5 bases and J by 6 bases, with 17 bases left in between. The CDR3 loop reads CASSQGHLGGNEQFF. The CDR3 DNA reads as TGTGCCAGCAGTCAGGGACATCTCGGGGGCAATGAGCAGTTCTTC.